This T cell receptor beta chain was retrieved from a study of PD-L1 blockade in urothelial cancer. At the level of the study: Most of the 29 patients were men who had bladder-origin urothelial cancer. Once treatment had started, blood was analyzed at 3 weeks (second dose) and again at 6 weeks.

Time point in this sample: peripheral blood 6 weeks after treatment start. This CDR3 region has 15 residues. The germline CDR1 and CDR2 sequences are SGHTA and FQGTGA. V shed 5 bases and J shed 5 bases, with 18 bases lying between them. The method was immunoSEQ multiplex PCR; TCRdb's version includes in-frame clones alone and lacks a portion of them. Among 95,000 to 130,000 clones listed, around 88% were seen once. The source of this sequence is a man in his fifties or sixties with urothelial cancer. Specimen: PBMCs, collected around atezolizumab (anti-PD-L1) treatment. This chain links TRBV7-3 with TRBJ2-5, with TRBD2 as a possible D gene (7 bases). For the CDR3, the DNA is TGTGCCAGCAGCAAGGGGGGGTCAGGGAGGGAGACCCAGTACTTC. Translating it yields CASSKGGSGRETQYF.